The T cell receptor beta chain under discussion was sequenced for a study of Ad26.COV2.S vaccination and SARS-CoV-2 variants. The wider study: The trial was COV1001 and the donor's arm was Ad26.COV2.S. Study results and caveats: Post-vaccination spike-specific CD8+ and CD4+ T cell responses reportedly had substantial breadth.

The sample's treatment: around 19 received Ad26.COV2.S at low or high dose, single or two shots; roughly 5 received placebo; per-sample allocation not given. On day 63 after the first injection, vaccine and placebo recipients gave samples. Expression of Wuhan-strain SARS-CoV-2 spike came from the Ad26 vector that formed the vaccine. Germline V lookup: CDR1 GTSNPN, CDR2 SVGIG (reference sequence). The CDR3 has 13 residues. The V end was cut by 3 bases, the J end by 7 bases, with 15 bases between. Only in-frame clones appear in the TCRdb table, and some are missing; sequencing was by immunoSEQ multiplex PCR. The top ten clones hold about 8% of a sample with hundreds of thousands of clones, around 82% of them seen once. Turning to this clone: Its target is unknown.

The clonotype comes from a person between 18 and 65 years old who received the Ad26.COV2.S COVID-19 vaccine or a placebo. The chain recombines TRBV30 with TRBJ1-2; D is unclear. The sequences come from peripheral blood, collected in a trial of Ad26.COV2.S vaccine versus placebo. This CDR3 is CAWSSGSASGYTF. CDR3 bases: TGTGCCTGGAGCTCGGGCAGTGCGAGTGGCTACACCTTC. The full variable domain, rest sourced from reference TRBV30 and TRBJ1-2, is SQTIHQWPATLVQPVGSPLSLECTVEGTSNPNLYWYRQAAGRGLQLLFYSVGIGQISSEVPQNLSASRPQDRQFILSSKKLLLSDSGFYLCAWSSGSASGYTFGSGTRLTVV.